This T cell receptor beta chain was documented in a study of T cells in Graves' hyperthyroidism and ophthalmopathy. Using RNA transcripts as the source, TCR beta CDR3 regions were amplified. When the TCR CDR3 underwent first-round RT-PCR, the HTBI primer set was used. One entry per CDR3 protein, called by TCRdb with MiXCR from the multiplex PCR reads. In the table there are around 530,000 distinct CDR3 sequences, approximately 17% of which are singletons. General study results and limits: Before onset, by a median of approximately 5.9 months, the model predicted ophthalmopathy. By a 13 V-J model, ophthalmopathy was set apart from stable hyperthyroidism.

This clonotype showed up many times. Its specificity is not known. Losses at the gene ends were 2 bases for V and 0 bases for J; bases not matched to a gene: 7. The CDR3 covers 17 residues. Germline loops: CDR1 MNHEY, CDR2 SVGEGT. Each ophthalmopathy patient scored at least 3 on the Clinical Activity Score and at least 4 on NOSPECS grade, with duration under 3 months. Diagnosis relied on clinical symptoms, serum thyroxine and TRAb, thyroid ultrasound and orbital computed tomography. The V call is TRBV6-2 or TRBV6-3, the J call TRBJ2-1; TRBD1 matches 7 bases. The sequence was collected from a woman aged 18-29 years with Graves' ophthalmopathy. Sequenced material: blood. CDR3 nucleotide sequence: TGTGCCAGCAGTTACGGCGGACAGGCCAGCTCCTACAATGAGCAGTTCTTC. Translated, it gives CASSYGGQASSYNEQFF.